This TCR beta chain comes out of a study of blood T cell repertoires in COVID-19 (dated by TCRdb to 2019 to 2021). Background on the whole study: Samples covering the acute and convalescent phases of COVID-19 were provided by collaborators in the United States, Italy and Spain. Where HLA class I and class II types were available, the types were taken from metadata supplied by the sample provider, not from assay-based typing. Samples were obtained from the ongoing ImmuneRACE study (first 160 participants) and from 1,200 or so subjects provided by 6 global collaborators. The material from the prospective study consisted of cDNA or gDNA derived from T cells, B-cell-depleted T cells, or PBMCs. A de-identified subject ID, COVID-19 status, age in years and sex were almost always included in the sample metadata. The repertoires were released in a freely available public database meant as a resource for research on the immune response to SARS-CoV-2. The dataset comprised deeply sampled blood TCRbeta repertoires from subjects exposed to, actively infected with, or recovered from COVID-19. What the work shows at the level of the full study, not this receptor alone: Clinical and demographic metadata were provided uncurated, with the amount varying by source and participant.

This clone was observed a single time. It lacks a known antigen. One end of the junction fails to match germline, which may point to a read error. In the germline V gene, CDR1 corresponds to SGDLS and CDR2 to YYNGEE. Reading from cysteine to phenylalanine, the CDR3 counts 17 amino acids. Solely the CDR3 DNA is kept, with 51 bases framed from the first base. TCRbeta CDR3 regions were amplified from genomic DNA by means of the immunoSEQ Assay, a bias-controlled multiplex PCR. Under the source paper's analysis protocol: The number of nucleated cells in each sample was estimated by amplification of reference gene primers within the assay. To quantify the absolute abundance of each unique TCRbeta CDR3 rearrangement, sequence reads were collapsed and filtered. For each sample, productive Simpson clonality was calculated as the square root of Simpson's diversity index across productive rearrangements. Entries here come from immuneACCESS through TCRdb and include only in-frame sequences with V and J called. Some clones fail to appear in such tables; in the studies checked, an unresolved V gene covers under half of the shortfall, and the cause of the remainder is unknown. Clonal size and the V and J genes are those of that table, whereas D and trimming came from the DNA. The sample includes around 7,000 clones, with roughly nine tenths observed a single time. The ten largest clones represent around 9% of the sample.

Each collaborating institution followed its own protocols to collect whole blood in K2EDTA tubes. Collaborator samples were shipped for TCRbeta analysis as frozen whole blood, isolated PBMCs, or DNA extracted from either sample type. The clonotype originates from a human donor in a cohort sampled during active COVID-19. The donor label of this sample is uncertain. The chain links TRBV9 with TRBJ1-2, with no D gene named confidently. Sample: peripheral blood. The sequenced DNA is TGTGCCAGCAGCGCCATAGTAGTTGAGGAGTTGGACTATGACTACACCTTC. It codes for CASSAIVVEELDYDYTF.